The text below deals with one TCR beta chain. Antigen specificity is unknown. The entry originates in a study of cytomegalovirus exposure and HLA in healthy donors. General study points: An assumption of roughly uniform sequencing depth across donors underlay the presence/absence analyses. A later analysis by the authors found several of the most significant clusters apparently linked to common viral pathogens. In a later analysis, TCR beta V- and J-gene trimming showed a link to a missense DCLRE1C variant. Accounts indicate the classifier identified cytomegalovirus status with strong specificity and sensitivity.

The V and J ends lost 2 bases and 4 bases, in that order; junction bases with no gene match: 3. CDR3 size: 15 residues. Germline CDR1 reads ENHRY; CDR2 reads SYGVKD. The primer mix had 60 Vbeta and 13 Jbeta primers. Some clones are missing from TCRdb's copy, which holds only in-frame ones; the method was immunoSEQ multiplex PCR. The sample lists some 77,000 clones; around 79% were seen once. The sequence derives from a woman aged 40 to 50 in good health and CMV-seropositive. The chain joins TRBV10-3 to TRBJ1-1; 11 bases align to TRBD1. The sample taken for sequencing was PBMCs. Written as DNA, the CDR3 is TGTGCCATCAGTGAGCCCGGGACAGGGGGCACTGAAGCTTTCTTT. Its translation: CAISEPGTGGTEAFF.